The 9 T cell receptor beta chains given below trace back to one sample, sequenced in a study of T cell responses to AZD1222 COVID-19 vaccine. Sequencing used immunoSEQ multiplex PCR; TCRdb keeps in-frame clones, though not all of them. The table has 90,000 to 140,000 clones, 82% seen once. The source was peripheral blood, collected on day 0 of AZD1222 vaccination. These receptors came from an adult in good health.

The gene calls are TRBV4-1 and TRBJ1-1; 7 nucleotides agree with TRBD1. Germline V gene sequence: CDR1 MGHRA, CDR2 YSYEKL. Trimming removed 3 bases from V and 5 bases from J; junction bases left unmatched: 9. The CDR3 is made up of 15 amino acids. This CDR3 is CASSHGIRGGTEAFF. In nucleotides, the CDR3 is TGCGCCAGCAGCCACGGTATCAGGGGGGGAACTGAAGCTTTCTTT.

The chain joins TRBV5-6 to TRBJ2-3; the D is unclear. Germline assignment: CDR1 SGHDT and CDR2 YYEEEE. This CDR3 is 14 amino acids long. The V and J ends lost 5 bases and 2 bases respectively, with 12 bases between them. DNA of the CDR3: TGTGCCAGCAGTACGGGCGGAATCACAGATACGCAGTATTTT. Translation: CASSTGGITDTQYF.

The V call is TRBV3-1 (or the pseudogene TRBV3-2), the J call TRBJ2-7; D possibly corresponds to TRBD1 (6 bases). Germline-derived CDR1 and CDR2 are LGHDT and YNNKEL (reference sequence). V was shortened by 3 bases and J by 5 bases, with 20 bases between the two germline ends. The CDR3 runs to 16 residues. The CDR3 coding sequence is TGTGCCAGCAGCCATCTACCCGGGACATCCCTGGACGAGCAGTACTTC. Its translation: CASSHLPGTSLDEQYF.

The V and J genes are TRBV3-1 (or the pseudogene TRBV3-2) and TRBJ2-3; 12 bases match TRBD2. Trimming removed 1 base from V and 2 bases from J; junction bases left unmatched: 7. The CDR3 runs to 18 residues. In germline, CDR1 is LGHDT, CDR2 YNNKEL (reference sequence). The CDR3 DNA sequence: TGTGCCAGCAGCCAAGGGACTAGCGGGGATTGTCACACAGATACGCAGTATTTT. This codes for CASSQGTSGDCHTDTQYF.

The CDR3 DNA sequence: TGTGCCTGGAGTCTCAGTCGAACCGGGACAGGGAAAATTAGCAATCAGCCCCAGCATTTT. Translated: CAWSLSRTGTGKISNQPQHF. The chain has TRBV30 and TRBJ1-5, with 9 bases that match TRBD1. Germline V gives CDR1 GTSNPN, CDR2 SVGIG (reference sequence). The CDR3 has 20 residues. The ends lost 2 bases at V and 0 bases at J; junction bases unmatched: 17.

The chain joins TRBV10-3 to TRBJ1-5, with TRBD1 matching over 8 bases. The germline V gene has CDR1 ENHRY and CDR2 SYGVKD. The CDR3 totals 15 residues. V was clipped by 0 bases and J by 11 bases; unmatched bases: 9. This chain's CDR3 is CAISESRQGLEAQHF. The CDR3 bases are TGTGCCATCAGTGAGTCCCGACAGGGGCTGGAGGCCCAGCATTTT.

The chain employs TRBV12-5 and TRBJ1-6, with D tentatively TRBD1 (6 bases). Per the germline V gene, CDR1 is LGHNT and CDR2 is FRNRAP. Trimming stripped 0 bases from V and 0 bases from J, with 24 bases between. The CDR3 loop spans 22 amino acids. The CDR3 sequence is CASGLVLDLWRGKSSYNSPLHF. Here the CDR3 DNA reads TGTGCTAGTGGTTTGGTACTGGACCTCTGGAGGGGGAAGAGCTCCTATAATTCACCCCTCCACTTT.

This chain links TRBV7-2 with TRBJ1-2, with a possible D match to TRBD1 (5 bases). Trimming removed 5 bases at V and 4 bases at J, with 14 bases between. The CDR3 is 14 residues long. The germline V gene has CDR1 SGHTA and CDR2 FQGNSA. In DNA form, the CDR3 reads TGTGCCAGCAGCCGGGAGGGGTACTCCTATGGCTACACCTTC. It is translated as CASSREGYSYGYTF.

This chain connects TRBV7-9 to TRBJ2-7; TRBD2 is a possible D gene (5 bases). With 2 bases removed from V and 6 bases from J, the gap between germline ends came to 8 bases. CDR1 SEHNR and CDR2 FQNEAQ come from the germline V gene (reference sequence). This CDR3 is 12 amino acids long. The DNA of the CDR3 is TGTGCCAGCAGCTTACCTCGGGGCGAGCAGTACTTC. It codes for CASSLPRGEQYF.